This record concerns one T cell receptor (beta chain) sequence. The entry originates in a study of OX40 agonist ivuxolimab in advanced cancers. Study overall: Patients receiving dose escalation had hepatocellular carcinoma, melanoma, renal cell or head and neck cancer.

Data came from immunoSEQ multiplex PCR; TCRdb stores just in-frame clones and leaves some out. The repertoire holds some 37,000 clones, with 65% to 85% as singletons. CDR3 length equals 15 residues. CDR1 is ENHRY and CDR2 is SYGVKD in the germline V gene. Trimming shortened V by 0 bases and J by 7 bases, and 13 bases separated the two germline ends. This material consisted of CD4+ or CD8+ T cells sorted from blood, taken in a trial of the OX40 agonist ivuxolimab. The rearrangement joins TRBV10-3 to TRBJ2-1; D remains ambiguous. The TCR was taken from an adult with an advanced solid tumor such as melanoma, head and neck, liver or kidney cancer. This CDR3 is CAISESHWPRNEQFF. The CDR3, as DNA: TGTGCCATCAGTGAGTCCCACTGGCCAAGGAATGAGCAGTTCTTC.